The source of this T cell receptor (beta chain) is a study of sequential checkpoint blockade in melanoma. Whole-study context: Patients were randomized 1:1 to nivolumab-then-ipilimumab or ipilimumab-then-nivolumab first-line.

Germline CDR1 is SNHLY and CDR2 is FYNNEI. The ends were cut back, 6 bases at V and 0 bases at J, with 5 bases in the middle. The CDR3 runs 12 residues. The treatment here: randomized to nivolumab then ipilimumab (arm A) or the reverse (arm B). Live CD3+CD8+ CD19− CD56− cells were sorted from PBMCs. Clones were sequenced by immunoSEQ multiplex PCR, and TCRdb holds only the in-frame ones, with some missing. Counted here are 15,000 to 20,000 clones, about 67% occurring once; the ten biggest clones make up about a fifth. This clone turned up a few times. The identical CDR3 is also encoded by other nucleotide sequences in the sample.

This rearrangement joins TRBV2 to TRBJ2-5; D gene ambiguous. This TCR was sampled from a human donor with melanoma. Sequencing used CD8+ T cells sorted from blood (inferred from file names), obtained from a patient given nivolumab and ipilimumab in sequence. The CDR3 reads CASRQNQETQYF. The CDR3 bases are TGTGCCAGCAGGCAGAACCAAGAGACCCAGTACTTC.